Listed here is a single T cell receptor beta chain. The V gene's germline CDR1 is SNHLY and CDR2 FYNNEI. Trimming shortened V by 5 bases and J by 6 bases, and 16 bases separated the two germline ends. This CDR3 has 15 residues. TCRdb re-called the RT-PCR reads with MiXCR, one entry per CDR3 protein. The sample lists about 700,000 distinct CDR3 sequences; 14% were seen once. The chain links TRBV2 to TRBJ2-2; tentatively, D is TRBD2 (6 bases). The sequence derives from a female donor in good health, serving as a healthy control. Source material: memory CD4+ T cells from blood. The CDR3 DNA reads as TGTGCCAGCAGTTTAGCGGCTCAAACACCCGGGGAGCTGTTTTTT. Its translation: CASSLAAQTPGELFF.